Many counts were recorded for the clone carrying this T cell receptor beta chain. Antigen: not known. Template material for amplifying TCR beta CDR3 regions consisted of RNA transcripts. HTBI primers were used for first-round RT-PCR of the TCR CDR3. TCRdb reprocessed the multiplex PCR reads with MiXCR, giving one entry per CDR3 protein. This sample has about half a million distinct CDR3 sequences, with about a fifth found just once. Researchers defined stable Graves' hyperthyroidism as no ophthalmopathy progression within 18 months. The sample originates from a study of T cells in Graves' hyperthyroidism and ophthalmopathy. Study-level background: Peripheral blood was acquired at first diagnosis, ahead of any therapy whatsoever. Study-wide results and limits: Expanded thyroid clonotypes (above 0.001) were mostly also found in blood.

V lost 2 bases, J lost 12 bases, and 9 bases stayed unmatched. The CDR3 totals 13 residues. Per the germline V gene, CDR1 is MNHEY and CDR2 is SVGEGT. The sequence derives from a young man with Graves' hyperthyroidism. This chain connects TRBV6-2 or TRBV6-3 to TRBJ1-1; 7 positions agree with TRBD1. Sequenced material: blood. The CDR3 DNA reads as TGTGCCAGCAGTTACGGGAACAGGGGAGCAACTTTCTTT. Translated, it gives CASSYGNRGATFF.